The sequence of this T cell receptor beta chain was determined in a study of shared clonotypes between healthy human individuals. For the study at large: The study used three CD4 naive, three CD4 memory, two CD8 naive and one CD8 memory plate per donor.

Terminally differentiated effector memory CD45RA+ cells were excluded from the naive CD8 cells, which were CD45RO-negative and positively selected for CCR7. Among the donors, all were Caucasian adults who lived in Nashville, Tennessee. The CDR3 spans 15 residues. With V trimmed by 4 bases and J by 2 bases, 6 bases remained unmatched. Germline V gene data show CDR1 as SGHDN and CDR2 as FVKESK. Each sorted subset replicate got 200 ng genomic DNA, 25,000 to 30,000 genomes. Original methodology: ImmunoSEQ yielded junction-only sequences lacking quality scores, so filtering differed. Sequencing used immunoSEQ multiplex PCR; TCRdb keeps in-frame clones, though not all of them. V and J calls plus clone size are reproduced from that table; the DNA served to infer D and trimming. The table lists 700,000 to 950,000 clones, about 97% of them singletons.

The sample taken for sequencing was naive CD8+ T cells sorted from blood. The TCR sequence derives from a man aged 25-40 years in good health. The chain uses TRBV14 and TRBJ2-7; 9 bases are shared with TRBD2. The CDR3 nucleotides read TGTGCCAGCAGCCGTGGGACTAGCTTTACCTACGAGCAGTACTTC. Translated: CASSRGTSFTYEQYF.